One and the same sample provided the 17 T cell receptor beta chains below, sequenced in a study of human CD8 memory T cell subsets. Preparation of the TCR beta libraries relied on UMI-labeled 5' RACE. TCRdb reworked the 5' RACE reads into one entry per CDR3 protein, no DNA. The listing contains 6,200 or so distinct CDR3 sequences. The source material was CD8+ stem-like memory T cells (TSCM and TCM) sorted from PBMCs. Noted subset: stem-like memory CD8 T cells (TSTEM), CCR7+ PD-1- TIGIT-. The receptors shown here come from a human donor in good health.

This chain links TRBV20-1 with TRBJ2-7; TCRdb's D call of TRBD2 is untestable without DNA. This CDR3 spans 17 amino acids. Germline assignment: CDR1 DFQATT and CDR2 SNEGSKA (reference sequence). The CDR3 sequence: CSARGGLAGLPSYEQYF.

Considering frequency, this clonotype is large. The chain employs TRBV7-8 and TRBJ2-3; TCRdb gives TRBD1 as the D gene, but with no DNA this cannot be confirmed. In germline, CDR1 is SGHVS, CDR2 FQNEAQ. The CDR3 loop spans 16 amino acids. This chain's CDR3 is CASSLEGGEDPDTQYF.

The rearrangement uses TRBV15 and TRBJ1-4; there is no DNA to check the TCRdb D call of TRBD1. In germline, CDR1 is LNHNV, CDR2 YYDKDF (reference sequence). CDR3 size: 16 residues. The CDR3 is CATSRDQGQGYEKLFF.

V usage is TRBV5-1 and J usage is TRBJ2-1; TCRdb's D call of TRBD2 is untestable without DNA. This CDR3 has 13 amino acids. The germline V gene encodes CDR1 SGHRS and CDR2 YFSETQ. CDR3 amino acids: CASSLGLSNEQFF.

V gene TRBV7-8 combines with J gene TRBJ1-2; TCRdb names TRBD1, which stays unverified in the absence of DNA. The CDR3 is made up of 15 amino acids. Germline loops: CDR1 SGHVS, CDR2 FQNEAQ. The CDR3 loop reads CASSSRPEGHYGYTF.

The gene calls are TRBV5-1 and TRBJ2-1; TCRdb's D call of TRBD1 is untestable without DNA. This CDR3 has 16 residues. CDR1 SGHRS and CDR2 YFSETQ come from the germline V gene. This CDR3 is CASSQRQALSYNEQFF.

J is TRBJ2-2 and V is TRBV28; the TRBD1 assignment by TCRdb is unverifiable without DNA. The CDR3 is made up of 12 amino acids. Germline-derived CDR1 and CDR2 are MDHEN and SYDVKM. The CDR3 spells CATSGPTGELFF.

Its frequency marks this clonotype as medium-sized. The chain has TRBV28 and TRBJ1-6. This CDR3 contains 14 residues. Germline V CDR1 and CDR2: MDHEN, SYDVKM. The CDR3 region is CASSLRVGNSPLHF.

The rearrangement uses TRBV4-2 and TRBJ2-3; absent DNA, TCRdb's TRBD1 call cannot be checked. The CDR3 covers 15 residues. The V gene's germline CDR1 is LGHNA and CDR2 YNFKEQ. The CDR3 sequence: CASSHGKRDADTQYF.

This chain uses TRBV28 with TRBJ2-7; lacking DNA, the TRBD1 call made by TCRdb goes unchecked. The CDR3 spans 12 residues. Germline V gives CDR1 MDHEN, CDR2 SYDVKM. CDR3 residues: CASSPGGWEQYF.

The V and J genes are TRBV7-9 and TRBJ2-1; with no DNA, the TCRdb D assignment of TRBD1 cannot be verified. Germline loops: CDR1 SEHNR, CDR2 FQNEAQ (reference sequence). The CDR3 extends over 14 amino acids. This chain's CDR3 is CASSLPGRYNEQFF.

According to its frequency, this clonotype is medium-sized (0.01 to 0.1%). V gene TRBV4-1 combines with J gene TRBJ2-2; TCRdb's assignment of TRBD1 cannot be checked, as there is no DNA. The CDR3 sequence is 20 residues long. Germline-derived CDR1 and CDR2 are MGHRA and YSYEKL. CDR3 region: CASSQIGTFNPSTNTGELFF.

This rearrangement joins TRBV27 to TRBJ2-1; the D call from TCRdb, TRBD2, cannot be confirmed without DNA. From germline, CDR1 is MNHEY and CDR2 SMNVEV (reference sequence). The CDR3 contains 15 residues. The CDR3 spells CASSLSGIAYNEQFF.

Measured by frequency, this clonotype is medium-sized. The chain employs TRBV25-1 and TRBJ1-3; with no DNA, the TCRdb D assignment of TRBD1 cannot be verified. The CDR3 is made up of 17 amino acids. Per germline, CDR1 MGHDK and CDR2 SYGVNS. The CDR3: CASSELEGAPSGNTIYF.

The rearrangement joins TRBV7-9 to TRBJ2-5; there is no DNA to check the TCRdb D call of TRBD2. This CDR3 has 16 residues. The germline V gene has CDR1 SEHNR and CDR2 FQNEAQ (reference sequence). This chain's CDR3 is CASSSTDPPTQETQYF.

The chain couples TRBV20-1 to TRBJ1-1; as DNA is missing, the TRBD1 call by TCRdb cannot be tested. This CDR3 has 14 residues. Germline V CDR1 and CDR2: DFQATT, SNEGSKA (reference sequence). Here the CDR3 reads CSARQKGLNTEAFF.

The rearrangement uses TRBV12-3 or TRBV12-4 and TRBJ2-7; without DNA, the TCRdb call of TRBD2 cannot be checked. The CDR3 is made up of 15 amino acids. Here the CDR3 reads CASSWGLADSYEQYF.